The rows below give T cell receptor beta chains drawn from one sample of a study of blood T cell repertoires in COVID-19. The table came from immunoSEQ multiplex PCR; TCRdb's copy has only in-frame clones and leaves some out. The profile covers some 180,000 clones, with roughly 76% appearing a single time and 11% taken by the ten largest. The sequencing sample was made of peripheral blood. Receptors were obtained from a woman in her thirties or forties with COVID-19, enrolled during active disease. The conserved cysteine and the conserved F or W are not part of the CDR3 here. The order of the fields is V gene, J gene, CDR3 protein.

TRBV12-3/TRBV12-4	TRBJ1-1	ASSWTGDTEAF
TRBV7-3	TRBJ2-7	ASSFAGTTSGRVHEQY
TRBV14	TRBJ1-6	ASSGGQNSPLH
TRBV19	TRBJ1-2	ASSKGQRLYGYT
TRBV7-9	TRBJ1-2	ASSLGQGWVGYGYT
TRBV11-2	TRBJ2-1	ATSAGLKHNEQF
TRBV11-2	TRBJ2-1	ASRQGSSYNEQF
TRBV6-2/TRBV6-3	TRBJ1-5	ASSYPTGVSNQPQH
TRBV28	TRBJ1-5	ASSFTGNQPQH
TRBV7-3	TRBJ2-1	ASSLSLAGGPGEQF
TRBV5-4	TRBJ1-1	ASSLDLTEAF
TRBV5-8	TRBJ1-3	ASSLNRPGDTIY
TRBV27	TRBJ2-2	ASSSISFGTGELF
TRBV27	TRBJ1-2	ASSLLGTGRTGNYGYT
TRBV2	TRBJ1-4	ASAGFNEKLF
TRBV24-1	TRBJ2-1	ATSDSGLAGYNEQF
TRBV5-5	TRBJ1-6	ASSYSLSSYNSPLH
TRBV24-1	TRBJ2-4	ATSGAGQGGNIQY
TRBV18	TRBJ2-1	ASSPTLALSYNEQF
TRBV29-1	TRBJ2-6	SVGGLAGVAGANVLT
TRBV5-6	TRBJ1-2	ASSIGQDVIYGYT
TRBV2	TRBJ1-2	ASMRDDGYT
TRBV18	TRBJ1-1	ASSPPSFSPTEAF
TRBV10-2	TRBJ1-2	ASTELYNYGYT
TRBV19	TRBJ1-2	ASSIGQGIDGYT